One sample yielded the 6 T cell receptor beta chains listed below, sequenced in a study of cytomegalovirus exposure and HLA in healthy donors (dated by TCRdb to 2017 to 2019). Receptor amplification or capture employed the immunoSEQ multiplex PCR assay. For the multiplex PCR, a mixture combining 60 forward primers for TCR Vbeta segments and 13 reverse primers for TCR Jbeta segments was used. TCRdb carries this immuneACCESS record with in-frame sequences only. Its versions omit some clonotypes, under half of them owing to an unresolved V gene in the studies checked, with the rest unexplained. Here the sample has some 160,000 clones; around 84% occur a single time. The top ten clonotypes cover roughly 6.7% of the sample. What was sequenced was PBMCs. The receptors were gathered from a man between 50 and 59 years old in good health and CMV-seropositive.

This clone was seen a handful of times. The sample contains more than one DNA sequence encoding this CDR3. The rearrangement links TRBV6-1 to TRBJ2-3, with D tentatively TRBD1 (5 bases). Trimming removed 3 bases from V and 1 base from J, with 8 bases in between. This CDR3 is 14 amino acids long. Germline CDR1 MNHNS, CDR2 SASEGT. CDR3: CASSEGRGTDTQYF. The CDR3 nucleotides read TGTGCCAGCAGTGAGGGCAGGGGCACAGATACGCAGTATTTT.

The V call is TRBV13, the J call TRBJ2-2; 7 bases map to TRBD2. There are 14 residues in the CDR3. Germline CDR1 and CDR2: PRHDT and FYEKMQ (reference sequence). The junction had 4 bases not matched to a gene; V was cut back by 5 bases and J by 4 bases. Here the CDR3 reads CASSLGLTTGELFF. The CDR3, as DNA: TGTGCCAGCAGCCTGGGACTAACCACCGGGGAGCTGTTTTTT.

This clone appeared a single time. The rearrangement joins TRBV25-1 to TRBJ1-2, with D perhaps matching TRBD1 (5 bases). Between the trimmed V and J ends, which lost 4 bases and 2 bases, there was a span of 5 bases. The length of the CDR3 is 12 residues. The germline CDR1 and CDR2 sequences are MGHDK and SYGVNS. The CDR3 spells CASSAGNYGYTF. Here the CDR3 DNA reads TGTGCCAGCAGTGCAGGGAACTATGGCTACACCTTC.

This rearrangement joins TRBV27 to TRBJ2-3; D is uncertain. CDR1 is MNHEY, CDR2 SMNVEV, per germline (reference sequence). The CDR3 loop spans 14 amino acids. Trimming cost V 5 bases and J 2 bases, with 11 bases left between them. The CDR3 is CASSRSELTDTQYF. The CDR3 DNA is TGTGCCAGCAGTCGGTCGGAGCTCACAGATACGCAGTATTTT.

In the case of this clone: At one end, the junction sequence differs from germline, possibly due to a read error. V usage is TRBV2 and J usage is TRBJ1-2; D perhaps matches TRBD1 (5 bases). This CDR3 region has 14 residues. From germline, CDR1 is SNHLY and CDR2 FYNNEI. The CDR3 bases are TGTGCCAGCAGTGGCGGGACCGCTGGTGGGCCCTCGCTCTTC. Its translation: CASSGGTAGGPSLF.

This clone was seen just once. This chain links TRBV7-9 with TRBJ2-3, with D maybe TRBD1 (5 bases). The CDR3 sequence is 14 residues long. V lost 5 bases and J 4 bases, leaving 13 bases between the germline ends. CDR1 and CDR2 from the germline V gene are SEHNR and FQNEAQ (reference sequence). The CDR3 reads CASSQQGRADTQYF. DNA of the CDR3: TGTGCCAGCAGCCAGCAGGGAAGGGCAGATACGCAGTATTTT.